This TCR beta chain was identified during a study of blood T cell repertoires in COVID-19. Study at large: PBMCs, B-cell-depleted T cells, or T cells were the source of the cDNA or gDNA that made up the material.

As processed by the authors: Reference gene primer amplification gave estimated nucleated cell counts. Libraries were prepared by immunoSEQ multiplex PCR; TCRdb keeps only in-frame clonotypes and omits some of them. The DNA gave D and trimming, while V, J and clone size come from that table. The data show about 320,000 clones, with about 90% seen just once and more than 5% held by the top ten. Germline assignment: CDR1 MNHEY and CDR2 SVGAGI. V shed 7 bases, J shed 5 bases, and the junction held 10 bases outside the gene matches. The CDR3 contains 15 residues. This TCR came from a man aged 25 to 45 who had recovered from COVID-19. The specimen sequenced was PBMCs or T cells enriched from blood (not recorded which). The rearrangement links TRBV6-5 to TRBJ2-5, with 10 bases lining up with TRBD1. This CDR3 is CASIPRDRGGETQYF. The CDR3 nucleotides are TGTGCCAGCATCCCCCGGGACAGGGGAGGCGAGACCCAGTACTTC.